The present T cell receptor (beta chain) was sequenced within a study of Ad26.COV2.S vaccination and SARS-CoV-2 variants. On the study more broadly: In the COV1001 trial, the donor was in the Ad26.COV2.S arm.

In this sample, this clone turned up a few times. Its cognate antigen is unknown. Broader study findings: The TCR breadth and depth analyses may have understated or missed part of the total T cell responses.

TCRdb keeps only in-frame clones here, not all; method: immunoSEQ multiplex PCR. The sample has 350,000 to 500,000 clones, roughly 87% seen once; the top ten hold about 4.1%. Sample treatment: roughly 19 received Ad26.COV2.S at low or high dose, single or two shots; roughly five received placebo; per-sample allocation not given. Day 63 after the first injection of vaccine or placebo was the sampling time. An adult donor aged 18-55 years was enrolled in Boston. This receptor was taken from a person between 18 and 65 years old who received the Ad26.COV2.S COVID-19 vaccine or a placebo. The specimen comprised peripheral blood, sampled in a trial of Ad26.COV2.S vaccine versus placebo.

The CDR3 sequence is CAWRGGGYEQYF. CDR3 nucleotide sequence: TGTGCCTGGAGAGGGGGTGGCTACGAGCAGTACTTC. The V and J genes are TRBV30 and TRBJ2-7; D is perhaps TRBD1 (6 bases). V lost 3 bases to trimming and J lost 3 bases, with 9 bases between them. The CDR3 runs to 12 residues. The germline CDR1 and CDR2 sequences are GTSNPN and SVGIG (reference sequence).